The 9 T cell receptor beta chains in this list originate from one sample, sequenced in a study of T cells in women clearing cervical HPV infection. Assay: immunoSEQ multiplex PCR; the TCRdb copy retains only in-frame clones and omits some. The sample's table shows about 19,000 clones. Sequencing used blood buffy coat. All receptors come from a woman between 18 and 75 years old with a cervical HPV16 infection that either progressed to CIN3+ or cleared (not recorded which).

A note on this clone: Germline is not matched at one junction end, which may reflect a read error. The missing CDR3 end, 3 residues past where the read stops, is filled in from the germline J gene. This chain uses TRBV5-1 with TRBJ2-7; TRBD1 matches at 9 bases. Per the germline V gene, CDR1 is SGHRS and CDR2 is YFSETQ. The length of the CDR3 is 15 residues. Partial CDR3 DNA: TGCGCCAGCAACTTGGAACAGGGGGCTTGGTACGAG. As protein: CASNLEQGAWYE. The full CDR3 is CASNLEQGAWYEQYF. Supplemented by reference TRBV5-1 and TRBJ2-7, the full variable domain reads KAGVTQTPRYLIKTRGQQVTLSCSPISGHRSVSWYQQTPGQGLQFLFEYFSETQRNKGNFPGRFSGRQFSNSRSEMNVSTLELGDSALYLCASNLEQGAWYEQYFGPGTRLTVT.

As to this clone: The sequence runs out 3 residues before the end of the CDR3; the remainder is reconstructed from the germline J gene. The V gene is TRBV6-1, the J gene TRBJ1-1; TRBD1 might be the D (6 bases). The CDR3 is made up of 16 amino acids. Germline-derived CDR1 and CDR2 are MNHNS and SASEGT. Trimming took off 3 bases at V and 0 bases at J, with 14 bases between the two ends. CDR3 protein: CASSERQGSMNTEAFF. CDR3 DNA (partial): TGTGCCAGCAGTGAGAGGCAGGGGTCGATGAACACTGAA.

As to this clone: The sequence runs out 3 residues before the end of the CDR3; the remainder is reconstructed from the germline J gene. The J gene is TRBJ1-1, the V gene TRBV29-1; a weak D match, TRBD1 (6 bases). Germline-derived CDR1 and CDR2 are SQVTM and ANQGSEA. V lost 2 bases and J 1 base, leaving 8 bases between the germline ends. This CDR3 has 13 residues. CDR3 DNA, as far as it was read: TGCAGCGTTGAATCGGGACAGAACACTGAA. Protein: CSVESGQNTE. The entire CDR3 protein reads CSVESGQNTEAFF.

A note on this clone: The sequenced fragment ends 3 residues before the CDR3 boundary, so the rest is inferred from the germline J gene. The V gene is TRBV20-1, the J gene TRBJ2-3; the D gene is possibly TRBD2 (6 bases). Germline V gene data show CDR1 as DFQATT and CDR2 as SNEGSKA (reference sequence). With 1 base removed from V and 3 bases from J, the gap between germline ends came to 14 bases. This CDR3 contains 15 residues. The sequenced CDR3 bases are TGCAGTGCTAGAGCTAGGGGAGGAGAGACAGATACG. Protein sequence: CSARARGGETDT. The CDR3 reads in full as CSARARGGETDTQYF.

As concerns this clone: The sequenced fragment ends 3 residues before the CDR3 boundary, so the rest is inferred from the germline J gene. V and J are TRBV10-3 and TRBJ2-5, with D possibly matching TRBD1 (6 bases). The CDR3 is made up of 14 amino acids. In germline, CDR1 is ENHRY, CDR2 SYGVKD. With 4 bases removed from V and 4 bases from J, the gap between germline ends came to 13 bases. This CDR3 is CAISGDTQGETQYF. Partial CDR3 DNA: TGTGCCATCAGTGGGGACACCCAGGGAGAGACC.

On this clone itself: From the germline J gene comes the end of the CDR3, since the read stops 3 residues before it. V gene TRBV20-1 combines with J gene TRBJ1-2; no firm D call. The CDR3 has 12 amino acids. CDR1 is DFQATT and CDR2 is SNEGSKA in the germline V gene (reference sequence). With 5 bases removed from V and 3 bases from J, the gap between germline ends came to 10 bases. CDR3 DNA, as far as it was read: TGCAGTGCTGTTACAGTAGACTATGGC. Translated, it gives CSAVTVDYG. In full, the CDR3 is CSAVTVDYGYTF.

CDR3 DNA, as far as it was read: TGTGCCAGCAGCTGGGGACTAGCGGAGATCTACGAG. This gives the protein CASSWGLAEIYE. The complete CDR3 reads CASSWGLAEIYEQYF. The chain has TRBV7-6 and TRBJ2-7, with TRBD2 matching 11 bases. The read ends 3 residues before the CDR3 terminus; that terminus is restored from the germline J gene. Looked up from germline, CDR1 is SGHVS and CDR2 is FNYEAQ. The CDR3 has 15 residues. The trim removed 4 bases at V and 3 bases at J, leaving 5 bases unmatched. The whole variable domain, filled in from reference TRBV7-6 and TRBJ2-7, reads GAGVSQSPRYKVTKRGQDVALRCDPISGHVSLYWYRQALGQGPEFLTYFNYEAQQDKSGLPNDRFSAERPEGSISTLTIQRTEQRDSAMYRCASSWGLAEIYEQYFGPGTRLTVT.

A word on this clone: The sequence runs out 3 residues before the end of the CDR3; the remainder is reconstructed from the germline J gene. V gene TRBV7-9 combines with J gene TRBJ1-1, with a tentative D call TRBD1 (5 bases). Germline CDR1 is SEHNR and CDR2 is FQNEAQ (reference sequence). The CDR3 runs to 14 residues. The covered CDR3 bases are TGTGCCAGCAGCTTAGTGCCCAGGGAGGAGACC. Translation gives CASSLVPREET. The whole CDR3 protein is CASSLVPREETAFF.

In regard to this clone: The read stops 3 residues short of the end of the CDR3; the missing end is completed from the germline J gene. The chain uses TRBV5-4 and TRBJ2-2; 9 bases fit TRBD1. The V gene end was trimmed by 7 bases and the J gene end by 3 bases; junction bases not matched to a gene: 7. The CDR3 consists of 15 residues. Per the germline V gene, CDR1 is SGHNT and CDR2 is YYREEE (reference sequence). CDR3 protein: CASAEGQGYTGELFF. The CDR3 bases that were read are TGTGCCAGCGCGGAGGGACAGGGTTACACCGGGGAG.